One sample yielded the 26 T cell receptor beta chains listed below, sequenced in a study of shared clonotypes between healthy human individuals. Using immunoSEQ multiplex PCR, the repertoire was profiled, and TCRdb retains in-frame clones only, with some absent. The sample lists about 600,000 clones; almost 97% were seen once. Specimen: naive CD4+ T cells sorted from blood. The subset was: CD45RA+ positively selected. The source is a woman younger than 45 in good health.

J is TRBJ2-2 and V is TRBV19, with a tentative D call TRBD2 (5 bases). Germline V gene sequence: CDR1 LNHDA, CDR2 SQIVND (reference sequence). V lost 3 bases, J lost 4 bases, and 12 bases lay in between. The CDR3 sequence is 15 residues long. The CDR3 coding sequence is TGTGCCAGTAGTATTATTTACGGGATCACCGGGGAGCTGTTTTTT. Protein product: CASSIIYGITGELFF.

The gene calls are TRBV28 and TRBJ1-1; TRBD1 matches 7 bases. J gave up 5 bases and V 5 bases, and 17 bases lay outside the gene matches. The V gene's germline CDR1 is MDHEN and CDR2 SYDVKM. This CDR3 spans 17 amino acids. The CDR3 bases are TGTGCCAGCAGTCCGACCCCTGGACAGGCCCCGCGGACTGAAGCTTTCTTT. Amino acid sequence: CASSPTPGQAPRTEAFF.

This CDR3 reads CASSPRQGRTGELFF. CDR3 coding DNA: TGTGCCAGCTCCCCCAGACAGGGCCGAACCGGGGAGCTGTTTTTT. The chain has TRBV18 and TRBJ2-2; 7 nucleotides match TRBD1. The J segment lost 5 bases and the V segment lost 6 bases, leaving 9 bases of the junction unmatched. The CDR3 length is 15 residues. Germline V gene lookup returns CDR1 KGHSH and CDR2 LQKENI.

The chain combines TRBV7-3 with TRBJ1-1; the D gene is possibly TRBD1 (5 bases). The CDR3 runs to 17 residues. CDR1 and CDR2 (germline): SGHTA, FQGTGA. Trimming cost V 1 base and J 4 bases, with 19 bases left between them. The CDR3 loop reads CASSLRDLFRVSTEAFF. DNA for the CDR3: TGTGCCAGCAGCTTAAGGGACTTATTTCGCGTGTCCACTGAAGCTTTCTTT.

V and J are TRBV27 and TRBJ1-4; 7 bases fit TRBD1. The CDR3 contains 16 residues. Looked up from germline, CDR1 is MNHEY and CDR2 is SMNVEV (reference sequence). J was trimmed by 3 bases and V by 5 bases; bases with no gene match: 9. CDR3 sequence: CASSLQGPRANEKLFF. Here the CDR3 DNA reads TGTGCCAGCAGTCTACAGGGGCCACGGGCTAATGAAAAACTGTTTTTT. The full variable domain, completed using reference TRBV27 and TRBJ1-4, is EAQVTQNPRYLITVTGKKLTVTCSQNMNHEYMSWYRQDPGLGLRQIYYSMNVEVTDKGDVPEGYKVSRKEKRNFPLILESPSPNQTSLYFCASSLQGPRANEKLFFGSGTQLSVL.

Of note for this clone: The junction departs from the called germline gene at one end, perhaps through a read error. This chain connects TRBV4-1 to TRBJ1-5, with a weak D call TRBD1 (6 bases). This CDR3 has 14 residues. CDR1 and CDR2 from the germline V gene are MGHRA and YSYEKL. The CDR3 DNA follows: TGCGCCAGCAGTCAAGGGGGTGAGAATCAGCCCCAGCATTTT. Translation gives CASSQGGENQPQHF.

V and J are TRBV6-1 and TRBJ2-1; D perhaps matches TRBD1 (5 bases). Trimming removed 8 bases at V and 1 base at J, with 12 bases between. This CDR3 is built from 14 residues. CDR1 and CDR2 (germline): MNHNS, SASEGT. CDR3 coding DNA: TGTGCCAGCGGGGCCCGCTGGTCCTACAATGAGCAGTTCTTC. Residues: CASGARWSYNEQFF.

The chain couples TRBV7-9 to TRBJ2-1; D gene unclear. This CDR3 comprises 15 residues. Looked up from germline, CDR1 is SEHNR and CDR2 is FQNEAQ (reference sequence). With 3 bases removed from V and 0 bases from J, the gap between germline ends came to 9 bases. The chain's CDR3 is CASSLSAGSYNEQFF. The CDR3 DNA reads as TGTGCCAGCAGCTTGTCCGCTGGCTCCTACAATGAGCAGTTCTTC.

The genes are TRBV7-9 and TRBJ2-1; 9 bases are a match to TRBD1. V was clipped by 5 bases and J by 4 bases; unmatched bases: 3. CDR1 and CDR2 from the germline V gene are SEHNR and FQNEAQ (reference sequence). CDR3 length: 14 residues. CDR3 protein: CASSRDRVYNEQFF. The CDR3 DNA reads TGTGCCAGCAGCCGGGACAGGGTTTACAATGAGCAGTTCTTC.

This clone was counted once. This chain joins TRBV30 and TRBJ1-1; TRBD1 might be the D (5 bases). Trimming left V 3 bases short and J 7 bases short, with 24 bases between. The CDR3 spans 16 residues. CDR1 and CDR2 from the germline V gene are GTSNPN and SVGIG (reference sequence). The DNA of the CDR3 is TGTGCCTGGAGAGACCGCCTGGGGACGAAGTTTGGTGAAGCTTTCTTT. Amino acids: CAWRDRLGTKFGEAFF.

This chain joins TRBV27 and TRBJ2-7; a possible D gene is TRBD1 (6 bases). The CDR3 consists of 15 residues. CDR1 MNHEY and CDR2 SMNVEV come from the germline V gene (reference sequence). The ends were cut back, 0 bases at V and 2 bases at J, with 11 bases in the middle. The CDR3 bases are TGTGCCAGCAGTTTATCCAGGGGTAAACCCTACGAGCAGTACTTC. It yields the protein CASSLSRGKPYEQYF.

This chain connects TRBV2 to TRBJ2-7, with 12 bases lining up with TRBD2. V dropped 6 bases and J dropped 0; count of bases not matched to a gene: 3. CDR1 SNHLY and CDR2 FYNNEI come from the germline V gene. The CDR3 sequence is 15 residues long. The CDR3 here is CASRGTSGYSYEQYF. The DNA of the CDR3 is TGTGCCAGCAGAGGGACTAGCGGGTACTCCTACGAGCAGTACTTC.

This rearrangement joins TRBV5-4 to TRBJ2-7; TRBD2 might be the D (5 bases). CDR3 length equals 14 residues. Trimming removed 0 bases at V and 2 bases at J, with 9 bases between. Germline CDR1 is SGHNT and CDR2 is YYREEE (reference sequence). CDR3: CASSLVDGTYEQYF. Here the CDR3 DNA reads TGTGCCAGCAGCTTGGTGGACGGGACCTACGAGCAGTACTTC.

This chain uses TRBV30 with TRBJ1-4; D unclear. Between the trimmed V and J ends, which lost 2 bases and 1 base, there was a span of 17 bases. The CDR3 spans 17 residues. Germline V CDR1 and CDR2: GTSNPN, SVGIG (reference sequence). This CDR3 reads CAWSIDGVTGTNEKLFF. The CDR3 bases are TGTGCCTGGAGTATCGACGGCGTCACGGGAACTAATGAAAAACTGTTTTTT.

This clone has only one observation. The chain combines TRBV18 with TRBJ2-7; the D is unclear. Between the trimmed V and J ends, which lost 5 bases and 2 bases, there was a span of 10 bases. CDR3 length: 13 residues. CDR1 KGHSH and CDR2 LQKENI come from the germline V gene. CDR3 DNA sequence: TGTGCCAGCTCAAGAGAGAAAGCCTACGAGCAGTACTTC. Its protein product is CASSREKAYEQYF.

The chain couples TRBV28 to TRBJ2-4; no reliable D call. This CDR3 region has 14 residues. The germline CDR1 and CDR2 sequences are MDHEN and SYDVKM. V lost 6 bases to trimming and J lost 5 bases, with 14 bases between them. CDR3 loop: CASRPSETQNIQYF. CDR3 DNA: TGTGCCAGCAGACCATCGGAGACGCAAAACATTCAGTACTTC.

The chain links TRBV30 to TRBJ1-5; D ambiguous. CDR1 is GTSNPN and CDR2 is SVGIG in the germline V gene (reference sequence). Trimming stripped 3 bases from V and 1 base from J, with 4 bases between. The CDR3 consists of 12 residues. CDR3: CAWSLSNQPQHF. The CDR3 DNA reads TGTGCCTGGAGCCTCAGCAATCAGCCCCAGCATTTT.

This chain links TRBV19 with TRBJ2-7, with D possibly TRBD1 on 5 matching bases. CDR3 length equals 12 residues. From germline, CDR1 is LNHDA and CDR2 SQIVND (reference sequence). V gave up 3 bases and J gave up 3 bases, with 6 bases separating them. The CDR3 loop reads CASSMGRYEQYF. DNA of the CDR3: TGTGCCAGTAGTATGGGGCGCTACGAGCAGTACTTC.

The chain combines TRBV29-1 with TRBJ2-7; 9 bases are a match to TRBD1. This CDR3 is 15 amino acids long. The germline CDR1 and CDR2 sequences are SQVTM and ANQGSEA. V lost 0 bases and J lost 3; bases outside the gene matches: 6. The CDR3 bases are TGCAGCGTTGAAGATGGGACAGGGTGGAACTACGAGCAGTACTTC. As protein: CSVEDGTGWNYEQYF.

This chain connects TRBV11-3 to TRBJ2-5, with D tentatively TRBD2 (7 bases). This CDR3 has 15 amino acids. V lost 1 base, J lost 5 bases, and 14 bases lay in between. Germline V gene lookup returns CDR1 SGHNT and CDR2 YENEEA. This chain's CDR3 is CASSLVGGARETQYF. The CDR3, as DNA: TGTGCCAGCAGCTTAGTAGGGGGGGCGCGGGAGACCCAGTACTTC.

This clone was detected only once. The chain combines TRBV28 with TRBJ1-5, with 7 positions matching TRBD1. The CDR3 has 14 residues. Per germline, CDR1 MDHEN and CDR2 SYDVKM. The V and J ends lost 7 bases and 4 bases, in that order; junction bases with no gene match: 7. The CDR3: CASTQTGANQPQHF. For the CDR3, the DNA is TGTGCCAGCACCCAAACAGGGGCAAATCAGCCCCAGCATTTT.

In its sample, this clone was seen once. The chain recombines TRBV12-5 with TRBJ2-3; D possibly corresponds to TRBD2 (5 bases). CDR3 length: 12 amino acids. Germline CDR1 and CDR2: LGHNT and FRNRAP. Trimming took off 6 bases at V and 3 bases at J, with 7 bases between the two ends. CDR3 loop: CASGLDTDTQYF. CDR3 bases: TGTGCTAGTGGACTAGATACAGATACGCAGTATTTT.

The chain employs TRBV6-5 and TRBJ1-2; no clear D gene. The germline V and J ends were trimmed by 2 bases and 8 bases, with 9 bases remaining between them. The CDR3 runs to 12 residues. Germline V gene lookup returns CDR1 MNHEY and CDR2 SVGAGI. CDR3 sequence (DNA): TGTGCCAGCAGTTACGAGGGTGGCGGCTACACCTTC. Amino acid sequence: CASSYEGGGYTF.

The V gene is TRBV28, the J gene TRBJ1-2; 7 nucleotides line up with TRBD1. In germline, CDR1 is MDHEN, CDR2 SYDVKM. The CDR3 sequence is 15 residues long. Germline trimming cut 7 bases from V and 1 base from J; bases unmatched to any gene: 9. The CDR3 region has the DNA TGTGCCAGCACCCTACAGGGGATTCTTAACTATGGCTACACCTTC. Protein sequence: CASTLQGILNYGYTF.

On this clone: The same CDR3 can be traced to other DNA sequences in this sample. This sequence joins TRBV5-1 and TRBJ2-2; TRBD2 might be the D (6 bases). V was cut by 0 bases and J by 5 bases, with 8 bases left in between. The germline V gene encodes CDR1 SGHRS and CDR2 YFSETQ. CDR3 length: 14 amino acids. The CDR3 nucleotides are TGCGCCAGCAGCTTGGCCGGAGGGACCGGGGAGCTGTTTTTT. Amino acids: CASSLAGGTGELFF. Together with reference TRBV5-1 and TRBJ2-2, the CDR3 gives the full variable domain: KAGVTQTPRYLIKTRGQQVTLSCSPISGHRSVSWYQQTPGQGLQFLFEYFSETQRNKGNFPGRFSGRQFSNSRSEMNVSTLELGDSALYLCASSLAGGTGELFFGEGSRLTVL.

CDR3: CSVGDGVEAYEQYF. The CDR3 bases are TGCAGCGTTGGGGACGGCGTGGAGGCCTACGAGCAGTACTTC. The genes are TRBV29-1 and TRBJ2-7; D possibly matches TRBD1 or TRBD2 (5 bases each). V dropped 4 bases and J dropped 2 bases, with 15 bases sitting between them. The germline CDR1 and CDR2 sequences are SQVTM and ANQGSEA. The CDR3 runs to 14 residues.